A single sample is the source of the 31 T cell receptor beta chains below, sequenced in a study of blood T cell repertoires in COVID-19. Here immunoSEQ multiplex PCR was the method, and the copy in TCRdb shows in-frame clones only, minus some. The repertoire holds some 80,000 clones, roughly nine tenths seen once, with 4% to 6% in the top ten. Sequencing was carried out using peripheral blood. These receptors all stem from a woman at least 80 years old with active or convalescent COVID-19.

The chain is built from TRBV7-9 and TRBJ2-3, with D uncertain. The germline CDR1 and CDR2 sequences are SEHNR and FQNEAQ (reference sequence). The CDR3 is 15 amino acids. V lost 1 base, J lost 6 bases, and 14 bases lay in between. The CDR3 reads CASSLGALTYDTQYF. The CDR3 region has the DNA TGTGCCAGCAGCTTAGGGGCTCTCACCTATGATACGCAGTATTTT.

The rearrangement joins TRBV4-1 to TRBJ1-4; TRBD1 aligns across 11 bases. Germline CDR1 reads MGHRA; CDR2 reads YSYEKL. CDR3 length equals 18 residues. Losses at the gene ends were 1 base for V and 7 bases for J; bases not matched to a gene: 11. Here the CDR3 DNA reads TGCGCCAGCAGCCAAGGTCCCACCGGGACAGGGGGGTTTGAAAAACTGTTTTTT. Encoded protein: CASSQGPTGTGGFEKLFF.

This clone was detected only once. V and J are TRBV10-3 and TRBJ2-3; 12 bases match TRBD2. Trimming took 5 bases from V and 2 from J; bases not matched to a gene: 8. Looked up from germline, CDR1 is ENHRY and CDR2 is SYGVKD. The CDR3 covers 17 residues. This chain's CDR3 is CAISMASGGAYTDTQYF. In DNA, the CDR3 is TGTGCCATCAGTATGGCTAGCGGGGGGGCCTACACAGATACGCAGTATTTT.

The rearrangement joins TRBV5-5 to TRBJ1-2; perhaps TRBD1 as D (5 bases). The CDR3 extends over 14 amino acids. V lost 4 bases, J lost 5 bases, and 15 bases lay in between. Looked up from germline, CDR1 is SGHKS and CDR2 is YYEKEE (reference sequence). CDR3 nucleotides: TGTGCCAGCAGCGCAGAGGAGGGGCGTTATGGCTACACCTTC. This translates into CASSAEEGRYGYTF.

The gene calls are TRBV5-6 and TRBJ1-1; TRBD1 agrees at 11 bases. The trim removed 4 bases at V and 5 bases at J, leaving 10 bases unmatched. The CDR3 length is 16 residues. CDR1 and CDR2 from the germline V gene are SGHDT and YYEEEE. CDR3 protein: CASSPDRGLGGTEAFF. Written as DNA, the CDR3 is TGTGCCAGCAGCCCGGACAGGGGGCTAGGAGGGACTGAAGCTTTCTTT.

CDR3 amino acids: CASGDRDSYGYTF. DNA of the CDR3: TGTGCCAGTGGGGACAGGGACTCTTATGGCTACACCTTC. The rearrangement uses TRBV19 and TRBJ1-2; 9 nucleotides line up with TRBD1. Germline trimming cut 8 bases from V and 5 bases from J; bases unmatched to any gene: 6. This CDR3 has 13 amino acids. In germline, CDR1 is LNHDA, CDR2 SQIVND (reference sequence).

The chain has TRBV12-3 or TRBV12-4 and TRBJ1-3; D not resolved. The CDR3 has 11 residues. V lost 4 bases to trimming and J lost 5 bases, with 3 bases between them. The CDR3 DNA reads TGTGCCAGCAGTTGGCGAAACACCATATATTTT. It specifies CASSWRNTIYF.

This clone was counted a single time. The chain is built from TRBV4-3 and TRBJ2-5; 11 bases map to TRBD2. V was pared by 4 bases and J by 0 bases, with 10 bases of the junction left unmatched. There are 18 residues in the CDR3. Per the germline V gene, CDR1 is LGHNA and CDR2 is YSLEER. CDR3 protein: CASSPRLAGPPYQETQYF. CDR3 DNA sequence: TGCGCCAGCAGCCCCAGACTAGCGGGGCCCCCGTACCAAGAGACCCAGTACTTC.

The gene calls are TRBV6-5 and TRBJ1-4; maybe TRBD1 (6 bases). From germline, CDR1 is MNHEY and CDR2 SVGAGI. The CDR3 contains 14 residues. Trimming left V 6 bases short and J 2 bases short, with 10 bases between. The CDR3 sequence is CASSRTVTNEKLFF. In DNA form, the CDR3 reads TGTGCCAGCAGCCGGACAGTTACTAATGAAAAACTGTTTTTT.

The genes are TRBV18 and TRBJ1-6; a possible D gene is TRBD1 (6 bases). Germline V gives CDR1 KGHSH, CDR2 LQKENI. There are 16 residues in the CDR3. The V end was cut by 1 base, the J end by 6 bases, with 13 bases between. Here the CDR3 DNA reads TGTGCCAGCTCACCACGGATCACAGGGAGTAATTCACCCCTCCACTTT. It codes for CASSPRITGSNSPLHF.

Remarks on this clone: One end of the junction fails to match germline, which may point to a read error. The CDR3 DNA reads as TGTGCCAGCAGGGTCCAACAGGGGGCGCCGGACCACAAGGAGCAGTTCTTC. Translation: CASRVQQGAPDHKEQFF. The chain couples TRBV2 to TRBJ2-1; the match to TRBD1 covers 9 bases. CDR3 length: 17 amino acids. Germline V gives CDR1 SNHLY, CDR2 FYNNEI.

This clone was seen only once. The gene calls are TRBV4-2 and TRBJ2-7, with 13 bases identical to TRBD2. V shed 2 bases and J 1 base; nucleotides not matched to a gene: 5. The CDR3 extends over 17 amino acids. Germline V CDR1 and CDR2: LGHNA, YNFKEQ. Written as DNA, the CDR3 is TGTGCCAGCAGCCAAACTGGGACTAGCGGGACATCCTACGAGCAGTACTTC. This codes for CASSQTGTSGTSYEQYF.

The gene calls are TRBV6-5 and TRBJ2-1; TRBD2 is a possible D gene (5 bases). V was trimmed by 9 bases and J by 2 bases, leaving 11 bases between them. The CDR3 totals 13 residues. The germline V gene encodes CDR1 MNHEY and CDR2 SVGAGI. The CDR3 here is CASCRGPYNEQFF. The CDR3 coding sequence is TGTGCCAGTTGCCGGGGTCCCTACAATGAGCAGTTCTTC.

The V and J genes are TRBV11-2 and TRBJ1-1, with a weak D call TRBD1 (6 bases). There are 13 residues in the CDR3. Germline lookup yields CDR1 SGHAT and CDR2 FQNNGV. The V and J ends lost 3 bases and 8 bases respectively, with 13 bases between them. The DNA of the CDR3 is TGTGCCAGCAGCTTCCAGGGGCCTTCCGAAGCTTTCTTT. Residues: CASSFQGPSEAFF. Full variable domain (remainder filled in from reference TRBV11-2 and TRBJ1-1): EAGVAQSPRYKIIEKRQSVAFWCNPISGHATLYWYQQILGQGPKLLIQFQNNGVVDDSQLPKDRFSAERLKGVDSTLKIQPAKLEDSAVYLCASSFQGPSEAFFGQGTRLTVV.

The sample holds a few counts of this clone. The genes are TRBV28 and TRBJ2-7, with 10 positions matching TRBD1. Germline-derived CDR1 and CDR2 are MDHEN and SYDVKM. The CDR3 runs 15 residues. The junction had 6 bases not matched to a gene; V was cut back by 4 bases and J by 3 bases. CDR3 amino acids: CASSYSGDRGYEQYF. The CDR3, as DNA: TGTGCCAGCAGTTATTCGGGGGACAGGGGCTACGAGCAGTACTTC.

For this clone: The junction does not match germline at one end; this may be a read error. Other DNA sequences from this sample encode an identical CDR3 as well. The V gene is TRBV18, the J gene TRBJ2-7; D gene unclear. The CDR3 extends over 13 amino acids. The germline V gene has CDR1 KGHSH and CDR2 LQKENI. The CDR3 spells CASSPRLSYEQYF. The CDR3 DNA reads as TGTGCCAGCTCACCGAGGCTATCCTACGAGCAATACTTC.

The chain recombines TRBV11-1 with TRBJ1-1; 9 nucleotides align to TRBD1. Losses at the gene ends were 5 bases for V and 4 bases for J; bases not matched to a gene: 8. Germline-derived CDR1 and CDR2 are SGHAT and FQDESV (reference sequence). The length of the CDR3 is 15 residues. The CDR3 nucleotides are TGTGCCAGCAGCCGTTGGACAGGGGTGGGCACTGAAGCTTTCTTT. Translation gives CASSRWTGVGTEAFF.

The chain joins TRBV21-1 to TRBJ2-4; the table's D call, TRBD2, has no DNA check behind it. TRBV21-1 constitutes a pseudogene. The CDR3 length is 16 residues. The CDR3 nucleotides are TGTGCCAGCAGCCAGGTAGGGAGTACGGCCAAAAACATTCAGTACTTC. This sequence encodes CASSQVGSTAKNIQYF.

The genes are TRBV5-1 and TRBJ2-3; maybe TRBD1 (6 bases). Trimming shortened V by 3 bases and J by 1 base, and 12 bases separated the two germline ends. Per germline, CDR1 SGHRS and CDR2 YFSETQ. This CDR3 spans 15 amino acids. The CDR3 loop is CASSSEGDGTDTQYF. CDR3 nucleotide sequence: TGCGCCAGCAGCTCTGAGGGGGATGGCACAGATACGCAGTATTTT.

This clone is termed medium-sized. The CDR3 nucleotides are TGTGCCATCTCGGACCGGACAGGGGCTAACTATGGCTACACCTTC. It codes for CAISDRTGANYGYTF. This chain connects TRBV19 to TRBJ1-2, with TRBD1 matching over 9 bases. The CDR3 runs to 15 residues. V was clipped by 10 bases and J by 0 bases; unmatched bases: 9. Germline-derived CDR1 and CDR2 are LNHDA and SQIVND (reference sequence).

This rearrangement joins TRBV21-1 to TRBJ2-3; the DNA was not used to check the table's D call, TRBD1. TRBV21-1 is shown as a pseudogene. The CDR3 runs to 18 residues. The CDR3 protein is CASSPRDRTLRYTDTQYF. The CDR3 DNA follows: TGTGCCAGCAGCCCCCGGGACAGGACCTTACGTTACACAGATACGCAGTATTTT.

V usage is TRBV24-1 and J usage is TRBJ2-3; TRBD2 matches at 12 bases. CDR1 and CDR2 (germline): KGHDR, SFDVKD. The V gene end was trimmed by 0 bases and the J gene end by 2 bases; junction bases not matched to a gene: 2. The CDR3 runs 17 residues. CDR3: CATSDLGTSGSTDTQYF. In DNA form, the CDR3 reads TGTGCCACCAGTGATTTGGGGACTAGCGGGTCCACAGATACGCAGTATTTT.

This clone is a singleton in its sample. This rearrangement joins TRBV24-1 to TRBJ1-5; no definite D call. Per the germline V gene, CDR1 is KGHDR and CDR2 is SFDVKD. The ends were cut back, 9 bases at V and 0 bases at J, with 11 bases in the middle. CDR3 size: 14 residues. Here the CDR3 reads CATSAGVSNQPQHF. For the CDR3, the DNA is TGTGCCACCTCCGCCGGGGTTAGCAATCAGCCCCAGCATTTT.

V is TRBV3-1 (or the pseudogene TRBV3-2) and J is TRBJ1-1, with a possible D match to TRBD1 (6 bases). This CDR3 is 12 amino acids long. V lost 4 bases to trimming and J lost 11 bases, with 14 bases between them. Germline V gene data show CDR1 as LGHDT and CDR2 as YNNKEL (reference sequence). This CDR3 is CASSLGTRAAFF. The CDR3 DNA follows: TGTGCCAGCAGCCTCGGGACAAGAGCCGCTTTCTTT.

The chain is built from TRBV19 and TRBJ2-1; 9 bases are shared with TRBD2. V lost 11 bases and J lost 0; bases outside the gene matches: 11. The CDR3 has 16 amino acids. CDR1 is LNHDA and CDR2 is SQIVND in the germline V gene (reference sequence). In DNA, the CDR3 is TGTGCCTCAGGCGGGGGGGCCCGAAACTCCTACAATGAGCAGTTCTTC. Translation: CASGGGARNSYNEQFF.

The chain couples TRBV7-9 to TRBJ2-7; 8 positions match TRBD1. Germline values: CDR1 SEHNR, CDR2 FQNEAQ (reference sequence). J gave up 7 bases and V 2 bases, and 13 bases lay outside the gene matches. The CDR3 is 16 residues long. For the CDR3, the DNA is TGTGCCAGCAGCTTATGGCCCCAGACAGGGGCGAGGGAGCAGTACTTC. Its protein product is CASSLWPQTGAREQYF.

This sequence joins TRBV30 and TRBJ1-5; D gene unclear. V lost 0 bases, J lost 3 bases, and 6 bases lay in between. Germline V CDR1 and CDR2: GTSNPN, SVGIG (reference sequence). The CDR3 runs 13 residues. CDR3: CAWSVRDNQPQHF. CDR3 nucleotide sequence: TGTGCCTGGAGTGTACGGGACAATCAGCCCCAGCATTTT. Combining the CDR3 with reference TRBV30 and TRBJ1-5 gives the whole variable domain SQTIHQWPATLVQPVGSPLSLECTVEGTSNPNLYWYRQAAGRGLQLLFYSVGIGQISSEVPQNLSASRPQDRQFILSSKKLLLSDSGFYLCAWSVRDNQPQHFGDGTRLSIL.

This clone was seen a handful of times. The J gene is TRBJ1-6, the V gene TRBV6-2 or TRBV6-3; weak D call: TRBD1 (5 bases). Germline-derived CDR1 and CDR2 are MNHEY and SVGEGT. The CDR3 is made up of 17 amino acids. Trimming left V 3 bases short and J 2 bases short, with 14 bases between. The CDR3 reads CASSYLGRGAYNSPLHF. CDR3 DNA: TGTGCCAGCAGTTATCTAGGCCGGGGGGCCTATAATTCACCCCTCCACTTT.

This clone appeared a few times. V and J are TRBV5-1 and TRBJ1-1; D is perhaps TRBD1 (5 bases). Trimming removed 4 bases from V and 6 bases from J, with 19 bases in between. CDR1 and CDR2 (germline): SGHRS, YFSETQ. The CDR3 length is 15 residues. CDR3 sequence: CASSPDGGSGAEAFF. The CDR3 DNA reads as TGCGCCAGCAGCCCGGATGGGGGAAGCGGGGCTGAAGCTTTCTTT.

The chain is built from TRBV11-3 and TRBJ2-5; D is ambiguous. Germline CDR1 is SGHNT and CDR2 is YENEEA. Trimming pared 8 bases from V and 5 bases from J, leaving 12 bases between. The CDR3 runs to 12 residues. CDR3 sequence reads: CASPLGRETQYF. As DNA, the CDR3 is TGTGCCAGCCCCCTGGGCCGGGAGACCCAGTACTTC.

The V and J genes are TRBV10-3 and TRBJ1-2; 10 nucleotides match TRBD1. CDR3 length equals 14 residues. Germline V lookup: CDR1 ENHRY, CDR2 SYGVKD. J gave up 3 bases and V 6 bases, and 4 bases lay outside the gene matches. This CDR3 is CAISSGTGDYGYTF. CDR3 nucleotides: TGTGCCATCAGCTCCGGGACAGGGGACTATGGCTACACCTTC.